The source of this TCR beta chain is a study of T-cell reconstitution after alpha-beta-depleted transplantation in children. Researchers prepared the TCRbeta library using unique molecular identifiers, the study reports. TCRdb used MiXCR to reprocess the PCR reads, holding one entry per CDR3 protein. The sample has roughly 300,000 distinct CDR3 sequences, 10% seen once; the top ten hold approximately 2.3%. This clonotype was found a few times. The CDR3 sequence is 15 residues long. Germline lookup yields CDR1 MDHEN and CDR2 SYDVKM. Trimming left V 7 bases short and J 8 bases short, with 21 bases between.

The TCR was taken from a human donor who donated a stem cell graft to a child with acute lymphoblastic leukemia. The sample consisted of PBMCs from the stem cell graft donor, taken from the stem cell graft. The chain has TRBV28 and TRBJ2-1; TRBD1 might be the D (6 bases). The CDR3 spells CASTPGARGSDEQFF. The CDR3 DNA is TGTGCCAGCACTCCAGGGGCGAGGGGTAGCGATGAGCAGTTCTTC.